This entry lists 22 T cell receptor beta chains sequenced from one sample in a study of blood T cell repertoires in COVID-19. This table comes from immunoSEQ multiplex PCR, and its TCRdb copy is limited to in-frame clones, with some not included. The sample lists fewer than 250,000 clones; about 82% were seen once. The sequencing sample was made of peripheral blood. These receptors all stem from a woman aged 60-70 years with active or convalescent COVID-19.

CDR3 sequence reads: CASSPRGGDYEYQETQYF. The CDR3 DNA follows: TGTGCCAGCAGCCCCCGGGGGGGGGACTATGAGTACCAAGAGACCCAGTACTTC. V and J are TRBV7-9 and TRBJ2-5, with 8 bases matching TRBD2. CDR3 length equals 18 residues. With 5 bases clipped from V and 0 bases from J, the junction kept 14 bases outside the gene matches. Germline-derived CDR1 and CDR2 are SEHNR and FQNEAQ (reference sequence).

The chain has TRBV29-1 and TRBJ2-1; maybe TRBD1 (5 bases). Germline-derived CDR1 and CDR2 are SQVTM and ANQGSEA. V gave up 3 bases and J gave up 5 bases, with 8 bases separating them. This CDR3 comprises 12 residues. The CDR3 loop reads CSVDPRDNEQFF. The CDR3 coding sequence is TGCAGCGTTGATCCCAGGGACAATGAGCAGTTCTTC.

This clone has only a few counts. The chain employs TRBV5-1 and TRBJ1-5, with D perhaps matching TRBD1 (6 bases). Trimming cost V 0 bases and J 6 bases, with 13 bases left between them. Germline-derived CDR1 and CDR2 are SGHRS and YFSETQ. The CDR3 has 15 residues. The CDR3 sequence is CASSLAGDEFQPQHF. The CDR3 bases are TGCGCCAGCAGCTTGGCAGGGGACGAGTTTCAGCCCCAGCATTTT.

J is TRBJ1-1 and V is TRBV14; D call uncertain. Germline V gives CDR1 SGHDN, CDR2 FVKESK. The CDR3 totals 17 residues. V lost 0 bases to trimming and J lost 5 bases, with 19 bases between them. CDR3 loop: CASSQDFLGRSGTEAFF. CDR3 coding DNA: TGTGCCAGCAGCCAAGATTTTTTGGGCAGATCAGGAACTGAAGCTTTCTTT.

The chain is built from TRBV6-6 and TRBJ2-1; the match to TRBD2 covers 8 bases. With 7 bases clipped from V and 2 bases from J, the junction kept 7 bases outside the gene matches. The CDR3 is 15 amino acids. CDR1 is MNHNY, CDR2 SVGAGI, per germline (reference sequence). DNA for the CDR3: TGTGCCAGCACCCCGGGACTAGAGGCCTACAATGAGCAGTTCTTC. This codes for CASTPGLEAYNEQFF.

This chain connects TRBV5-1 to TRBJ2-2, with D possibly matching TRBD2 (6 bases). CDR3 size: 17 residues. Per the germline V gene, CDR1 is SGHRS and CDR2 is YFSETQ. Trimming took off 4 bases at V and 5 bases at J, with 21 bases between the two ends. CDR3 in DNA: TGCGCCAGCAGCCCATCGTGGCGGGCCGCGGGGACCGGGGAGCTGTTTTTT. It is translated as CASSPSWRAAGTGELFF.

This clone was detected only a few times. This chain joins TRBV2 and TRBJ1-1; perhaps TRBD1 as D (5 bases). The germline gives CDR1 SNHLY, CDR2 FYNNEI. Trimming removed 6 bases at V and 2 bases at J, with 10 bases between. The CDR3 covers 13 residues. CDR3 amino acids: CASRGRSNTEAFF. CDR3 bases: TGTGCCAGCAGGGGGCGATCAAACACTGAAGCTTTCTTT.

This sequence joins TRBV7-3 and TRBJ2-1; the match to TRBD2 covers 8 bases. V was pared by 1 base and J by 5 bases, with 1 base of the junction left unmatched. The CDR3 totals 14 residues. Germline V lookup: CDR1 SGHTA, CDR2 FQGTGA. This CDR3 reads CASSLNGRDNEQFF. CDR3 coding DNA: TGTGCCAGCAGCTTAAACGGGAGGGACAATGAGCAGTTCTTC.

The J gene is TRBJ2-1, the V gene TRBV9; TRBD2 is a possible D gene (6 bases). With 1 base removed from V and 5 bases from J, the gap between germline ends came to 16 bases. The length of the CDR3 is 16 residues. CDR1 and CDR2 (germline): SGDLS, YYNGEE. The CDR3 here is CASSVKPRGINNEQFF. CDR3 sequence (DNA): TGTGCCAGCAGCGTAAAGCCTCGGGGGATCAACAATGAGCAGTTCTTC.

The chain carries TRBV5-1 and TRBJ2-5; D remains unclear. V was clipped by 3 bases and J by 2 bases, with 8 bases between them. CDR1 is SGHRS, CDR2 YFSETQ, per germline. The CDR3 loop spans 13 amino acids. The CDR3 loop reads CASSSQPQETQYF. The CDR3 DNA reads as TGCGCCAGCAGCTCACAGCCTCAAGAGACCCAGTACTTC.

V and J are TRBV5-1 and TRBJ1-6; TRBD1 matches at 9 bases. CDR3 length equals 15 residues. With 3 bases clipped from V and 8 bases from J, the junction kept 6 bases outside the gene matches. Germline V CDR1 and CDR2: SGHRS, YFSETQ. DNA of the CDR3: TGCGCCAGCAGCTCCAGGGGACAGGGTTATTCACCCCTCCACTTT. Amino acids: CASSSRGQGYSPLHF.

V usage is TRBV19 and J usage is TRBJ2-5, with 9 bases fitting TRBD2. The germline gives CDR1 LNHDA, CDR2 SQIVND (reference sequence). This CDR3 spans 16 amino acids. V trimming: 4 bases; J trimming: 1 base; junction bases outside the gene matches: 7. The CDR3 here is CASSKALAGIQETQYF. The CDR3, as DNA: TGTGCCAGTAGTAAGGCCCTAGCGGGGATCCAAGAGACCCAGTACTTC.

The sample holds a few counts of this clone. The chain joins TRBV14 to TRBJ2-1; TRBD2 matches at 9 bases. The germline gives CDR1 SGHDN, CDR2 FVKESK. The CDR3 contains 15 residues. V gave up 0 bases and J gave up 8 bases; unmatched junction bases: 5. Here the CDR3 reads CASSQDLTSGHEQFF. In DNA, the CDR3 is TGTGCCAGCAGCCAAGATCTGACTAGCGGCCATGAGCAGTTCTTC.

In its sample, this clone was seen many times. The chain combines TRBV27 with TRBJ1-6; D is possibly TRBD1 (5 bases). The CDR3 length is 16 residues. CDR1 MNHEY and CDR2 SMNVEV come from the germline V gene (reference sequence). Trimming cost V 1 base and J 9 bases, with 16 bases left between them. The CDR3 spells CASSLFLGTGGSPLHF. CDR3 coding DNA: TGTGCCAGCAGTTTATTCCTGGGAACGGGGGGTTCACCCCTCCACTTT.

The CDR3 DNA follows: TGTGCCAGCAGCTTGCAAACTAGCGGGAGCACAGATACGCAGTATTTT. Amino acids: CASSLQTSGSTDTQYF. J is TRBJ2-3 and V is TRBV5-6; 9 bases map to TRBD2. The junction had 3 bases not matched to a gene; V was cut back by 1 base and J by 0 bases. Germline V gene data show CDR1 as SGHDT and CDR2 as YYEEEE. There are 16 residues in the CDR3.

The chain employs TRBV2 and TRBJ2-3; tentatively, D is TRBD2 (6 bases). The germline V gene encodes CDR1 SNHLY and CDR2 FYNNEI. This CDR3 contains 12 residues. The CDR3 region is CGTTARLNTQYF. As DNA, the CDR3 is TGTGGGACTACCGCCAGATTGAATACGCAGTATTTT.

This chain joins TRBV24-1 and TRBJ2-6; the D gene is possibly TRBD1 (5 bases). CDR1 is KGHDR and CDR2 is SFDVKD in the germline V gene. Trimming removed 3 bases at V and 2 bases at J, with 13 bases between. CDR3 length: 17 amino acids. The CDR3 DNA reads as TGTGCCACCAGTGATCCACAAGGGGCTCCTGGGGCCAACGTCCTGACTTTC. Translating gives CATSDPQGAPGANVLTF.

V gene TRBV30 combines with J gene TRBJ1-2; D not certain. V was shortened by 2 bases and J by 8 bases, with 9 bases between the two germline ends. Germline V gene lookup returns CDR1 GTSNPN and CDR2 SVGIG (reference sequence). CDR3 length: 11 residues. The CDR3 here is CAWSPSGGYTF. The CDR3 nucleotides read TGTGCCTGGAGTCCCTCCGGGGGCTACACCTTC. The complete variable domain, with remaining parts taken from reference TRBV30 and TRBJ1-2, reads SQTIHQWPATLVQPVGSPLSLECTVEGTSNPNLYWYRQAAGRGLQLLFYSVGIGQISSEVPQNLSASRPQDRQFILSSKKLLLSDSGFYLCAWSPSGGYTFGSGTRLTVV.

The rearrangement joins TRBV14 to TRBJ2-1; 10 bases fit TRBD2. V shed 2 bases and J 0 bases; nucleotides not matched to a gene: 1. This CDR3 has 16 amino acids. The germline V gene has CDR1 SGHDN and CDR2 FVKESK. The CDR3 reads CASSQLAGGSYNEQFF. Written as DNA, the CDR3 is TGTGCCAGCAGCCAATTAGCGGGAGGCTCCTACAATGAGCAGTTCTTC. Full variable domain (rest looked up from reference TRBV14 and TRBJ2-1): EAGVTQFPSHSVIEKGQTVTLRCDPISGHDNLYWYRRVMGKEIKFLLHFVKESKQDESGMPNNRFLAERTGGTYSTLKVQPAELEDSGVYFCASSQLAGGSYNEQFFGPGTRLTVL.

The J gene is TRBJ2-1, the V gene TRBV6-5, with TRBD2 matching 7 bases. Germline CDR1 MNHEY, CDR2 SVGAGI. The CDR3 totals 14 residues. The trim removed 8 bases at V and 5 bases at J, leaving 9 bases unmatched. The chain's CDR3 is CASHSGAGNNEQFF. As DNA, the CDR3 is TGTGCCAGCCACAGCGGGGCTGGTAACAATGAGCAGTTCTTC.

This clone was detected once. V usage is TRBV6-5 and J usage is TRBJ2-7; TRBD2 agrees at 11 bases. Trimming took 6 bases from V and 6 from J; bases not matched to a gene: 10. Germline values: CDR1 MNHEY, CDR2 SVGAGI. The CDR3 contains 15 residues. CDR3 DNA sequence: TGTGCCAGCAGCGGTTTAGCGGGGGGGCTGGGCGAGCAGTACGTC. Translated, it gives CASSGLAGGLGEQYV.

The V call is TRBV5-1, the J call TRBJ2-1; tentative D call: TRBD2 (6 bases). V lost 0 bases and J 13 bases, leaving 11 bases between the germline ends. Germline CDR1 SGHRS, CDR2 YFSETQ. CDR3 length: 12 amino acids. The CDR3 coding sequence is TGCGCCAGCAGCTTGGGGGGACTTGACCAGTTCTTC. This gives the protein CASSLGGLDQFF.